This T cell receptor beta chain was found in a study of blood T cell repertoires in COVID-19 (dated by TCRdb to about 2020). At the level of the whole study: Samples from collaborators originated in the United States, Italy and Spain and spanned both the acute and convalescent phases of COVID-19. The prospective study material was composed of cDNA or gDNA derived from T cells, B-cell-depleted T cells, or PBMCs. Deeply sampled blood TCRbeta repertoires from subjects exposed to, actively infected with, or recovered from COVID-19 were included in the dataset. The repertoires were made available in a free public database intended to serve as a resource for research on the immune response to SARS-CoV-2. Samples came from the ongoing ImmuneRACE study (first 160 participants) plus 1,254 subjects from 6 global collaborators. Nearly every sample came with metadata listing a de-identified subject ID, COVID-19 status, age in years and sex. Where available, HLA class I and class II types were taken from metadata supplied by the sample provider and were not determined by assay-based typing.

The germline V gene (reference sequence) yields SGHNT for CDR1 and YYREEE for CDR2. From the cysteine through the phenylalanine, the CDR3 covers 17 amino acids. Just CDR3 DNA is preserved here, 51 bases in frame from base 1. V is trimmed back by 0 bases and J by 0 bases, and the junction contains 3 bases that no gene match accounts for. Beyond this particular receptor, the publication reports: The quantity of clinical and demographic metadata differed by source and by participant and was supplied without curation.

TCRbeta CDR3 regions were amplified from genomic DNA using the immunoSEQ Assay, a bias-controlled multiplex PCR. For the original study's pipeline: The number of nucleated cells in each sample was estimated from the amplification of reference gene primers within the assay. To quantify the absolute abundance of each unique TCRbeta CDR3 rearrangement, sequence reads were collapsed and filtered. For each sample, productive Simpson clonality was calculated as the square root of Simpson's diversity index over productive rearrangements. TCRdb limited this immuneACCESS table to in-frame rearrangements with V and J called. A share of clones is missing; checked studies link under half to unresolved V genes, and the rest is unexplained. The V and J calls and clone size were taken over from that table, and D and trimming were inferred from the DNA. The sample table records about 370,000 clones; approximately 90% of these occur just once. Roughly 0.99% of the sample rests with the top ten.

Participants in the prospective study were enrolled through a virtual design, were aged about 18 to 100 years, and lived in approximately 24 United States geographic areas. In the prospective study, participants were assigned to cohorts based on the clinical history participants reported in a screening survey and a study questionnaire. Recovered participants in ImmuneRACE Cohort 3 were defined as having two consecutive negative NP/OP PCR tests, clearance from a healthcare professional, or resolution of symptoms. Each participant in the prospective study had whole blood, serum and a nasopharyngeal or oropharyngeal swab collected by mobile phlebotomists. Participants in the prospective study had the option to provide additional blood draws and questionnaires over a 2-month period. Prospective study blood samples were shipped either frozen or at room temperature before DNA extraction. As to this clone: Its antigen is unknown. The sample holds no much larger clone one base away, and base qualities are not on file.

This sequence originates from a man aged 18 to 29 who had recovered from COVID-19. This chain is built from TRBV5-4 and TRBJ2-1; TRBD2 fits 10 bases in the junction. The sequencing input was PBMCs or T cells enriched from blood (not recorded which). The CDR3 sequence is CASSLGAGGSSYNEQFF. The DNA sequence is TGTGCCAGCAGCTTGGGAGCGGGAGGGAGCTCCTACAATGAGCAGTTCTTC.